This passage covers 8 T cell receptor beta chains from one sample sequenced in a study of a mutant IDH1 vaccine in newly diagnosed glioma. These TCRs are of unknown antigen specificity. Time point noted: week 11, during vaccination. Doses comprised 300 ug of mutant IDH1 20-mer peptide each, plus topical imiquimod. The method was immunoSEQ multiplex PCR; TCRdb's version includes in-frame clones alone and lacks a portion of them. This table has roughly 62,000 clones, 89% appearing once. The sample consisted of PBMCs, taken from a glioma patient whose treatment included an IDH1 peptide vaccine. Receptor source: a man between 40 and 49 years old with glioma.

The chain recombines TRBV5-1 with TRBJ1-2; D gene unclear. Looked up from germline, CDR1 is SGHRS and CDR2 is YFSETQ. V lost 0 bases to trimming and J lost 3 bases, with 12 bases between them. The CDR3 contains 15 residues. CDR3 DNA sequence: TGCGCCAGCAGCTTGGTGGTTGGGGTTGACTATGGCTACACCTTC. It codes for CASSLVVGVDYGYTF.

The chain joins TRBV5-1 to TRBJ2-5, with D unclear. This CDR3 region has 14 residues. The V end was cut by 0 bases, the J end by 2 bases, with 8 bases between. CDR1 is SGHRS and CDR2 is YFSETQ in the germline V gene. CDR3 bases: TGCGCCAGCAGCTTGGTGGGTCGACAAGAGACCCAGTACTTC. This codes for CASSLVGRQETQYF.

The chain couples TRBV28 to TRBJ2-1; 10 bases match TRBD2. This CDR3 has 15 amino acids. CDR1 MDHEN and CDR2 SYDVKM come from the germline V gene. V shed 6 bases, J shed 9 bases, and the junction held 11 bases outside the gene matches. CDR3 in amino acids: CASRLWASGRGEQFF. As DNA, the CDR3 is TGTGCCAGCAGACTATGGGCCAGCGGGAGGGGTGAGCAGTTCTTC.

V gene TRBV30 combines with J gene TRBJ1-5, with TRBD1 as a possible D gene (5 bases). This CDR3 has 13 amino acids. V lost 1 base to trimming and J lost 2 bases, with 6 bases between them. Germline assignment: CDR1 GTSNPN and CDR2 SVGIG (reference sequence). CDR3 DNA sequence: TGTGCCTGGAGTGCGGGGCGCAATCAGCCCCAGCATTTT. Residues: CAWSAGRNQPQHF.

This sequence joins TRBV14 and TRBJ1-6, with TRBD1 as a possible D gene (6 bases). The length of the CDR3 is 14 residues. With 1 base removed from V and 7 bases from J, the gap between germline ends came to 8 bases. Germline V gene sequence: CDR1 SGHDN, CDR2 FVKESK. CDR3 coding DNA: TGTGCCAGCAGCCAAGGGACAGTGAATTCACCCCTCCACTTT. This sequence encodes CASSQGTVNSPLHF.

Here the CDR3 DNA reads TGCAGCGTGGGAACTCCGTCCTACGAGCAGTACTTC. Translating it yields CSVGTPSYEQYF. The rearrangement uses TRBV29-1 and TRBJ2-7; D is unclear. This CDR3 comprises 12 residues. Germline CDR1 is SQVTM and CDR2 is ANQGSEA. The germline V and J ends were trimmed by 6 bases and 1 base, with 10 bases remaining between them.

V is TRBV9 and J is TRBJ2-7; D is perhaps TRBD1 or TRBD2 (6 bases each). This CDR3 comprises 15 residues. V was cut by 0 bases and J by 6 bases, with 16 bases left in between. Per germline, CDR1 SGDLS and CDR2 YYNGEE. In nucleotides, the CDR3 is TGTGCCAGCAGCGTAGGAGGAACAGGGAGGACCGAGCAGTACTTC. Its translation is CASSVGGTGRTEQYF.

The rearrangement links TRBV7-2 to TRBJ2-7, with 7 bases that match TRBD2. Looked up from germline, CDR1 is SGHTA and CDR2 is FQGNSA. V was clipped by 2 bases and J by 4 bases; unmatched bases: 14. This CDR3 is 17 amino acids long. As DNA, the CDR3 is TGTGCCAGCAGCTTATTCCAGGGACGCCTCGGGGGGTACGAGCAGTACTTC. Its translation is CASSLFQGRLGGYEQYF.